This passage covers 27 T cell receptor beta chains from one sample sequenced in a study of patients and donors after allogeneic stem cell transplantation (dated by TCRdb to about 2020). Receptors were amplified or captured by RT-PCR. Reads for this sample came from a NextSeq 550. In-frame beta chains were kept once TCRdb had trimmed the public reads at Q25 with fastp and called clones with MiXCR. Identical CDR3 proteins give one entry, which carries the most common genes and DNA. This sample lists under 170,000 distinct CDR3 sequences; 30% to 45% were detected once. The ten largest clones represent 40% to 55% of the sample. Input material: blood, either unsorted or a sorted T cell fraction (not recorded which). The receptor set was obtained from a human donor who was either an allogeneic HSCT recipient or a stem cell or donor lymphocyte infusion donor (not recorded which). It is not recorded whose cells these are; they may come from a transplant donor.

The chain joins TRBV14 to TRBJ1-4; D may be TRBD1 (6 bases). V lost 8 bases and J lost 7, with 17 bases in between. The germline V gene encodes CDR1 SGHDN and CDR2 FVKESK. The CDR3 extends over 14 amino acids. The CDR3 bases are TGTGCCAGCCGCCCACAGGGAAGCGGTGAAAAACTGTTTTTT. The encoded protein is CASRPQGSGEKLFF.

V and J are TRBV12-3 or TRBV12-4 and TRBJ1-2, with D unresolved. This CDR3 has 12 amino acids. Deletions cut 2 bases from V and 8 bases from J, with 9 bases between. For the CDR3, the DNA is TGTGCCAGCAGTTTACCAGGACGGGGCTACACCTTC. Translated: CASSLPGRGYTF.

This clonotype was observed a single time. A read error may account for a junction end that differs from germline. This chain connects TRBV5-1 to TRBJ1-2; D call uncertain. The CDR3 has 14 residues. CDR1 SGHRS and CDR2 YFSETQ come from the germline V gene. CDR3 protein: CACSPAVRNYGYTF. The CDR3 nucleotides are TGCGCCTGCAGCCCCGCCGTGCGGAACTATGGCTACACCTTC.

The V call is TRBV6-2 or TRBV6-3, the J call TRBJ1-5; TRBD1 agrees at 7 bases. The V and J ends lost 7 bases and 8 bases, in that order; junction bases with no gene match: 14. The CDR3 is made up of 15 amino acids. Germline assignment: CDR1 MNHEY and CDR2 SVGEGT. The CDR3 DNA reads TGTGCCAGCACCCACCCAGGGGGGGCGGAGGAGCCCCAGCATTTT. Its translation: CASTHPGGAEEPQHF.

V usage is TRBV14 and J usage is TRBJ1-2; TRBD1 is a possible D gene (5 bases). V lost 3 bases, J lost 7 bases, and 15 bases lay in between. This CDR3 is 14 amino acids long. Germline lookup yields CDR1 SGHDN and CDR2 FVKESK. The CDR3 coding sequence is TGTGCCAGCAGCCAGGTTGGATCAGGGACTGGCTACACCTTC. Protein sequence: CASSQVGSGTGYTF. Complete variable domain (other parts from reference TRBV14 and TRBJ1-2): EAGVTQFPSHSVIEKGQTVTLRCDPISGHDNLYWYRRVMGKEIKFLLHFVKESKQDESGMPNNRFLAERTGGTYSTLKVQPAELEDSGVYFCASSQVGSGTGYTFGSGTRLTVV.

The chain is built from TRBV12-3 or TRBV12-4 and TRBJ1-4; D gene unclear. The CDR3 has 15 residues. V was trimmed by 5 bases and J by 0 bases, leaving 10 bases between them. The CDR3 nucleotides read TGTGCCAGCAGTCCAAACGATGCAACTAATGAAAAACTGTTTTTT. Its protein is CASSPNDATNEKLFF.

This clonotype has a count of ten or more. The chain carries TRBV27 and TRBJ1-2, with 10 bases aligning to TRBD1. This CDR3 spans 16 amino acids. Germline lookup yields CDR1 MNHEY and CDR2 SMNVEV (reference sequence). V shed 3 bases and J 0 bases; nucleotides not matched to a gene: 4. As DNA, the CDR3 is TGTGCCAGCAGTTTGGGGACAGGGGTCCCTAACTATGGCTACACCTTC. Translated, it gives CASSLGTGVPNYGYTF.

The chain has TRBV20-1 and TRBJ2-3, with D maybe TRBD2 (6 bases). Trimming removed 5 bases from V and 4 bases from J, with 13 bases in between. Germline-derived CDR1 and CDR2 are DFQATT and SNEGSKA (reference sequence). CDR3 size: 13 residues. In nucleotides, the CDR3 is TGCAGTGCTGCCGGCGGGGCAGCAGATACGCAGTATTTT. It is translated as CSAAGGAADTQYF.

The chain uses TRBV12-3 or TRBV12-4 and TRBJ1-5, with 7 bases aligning to TRBD1. The CDR3 loop spans 17 amino acids. The ends lost 4 bases at V and 7 bases at J; junction bases unmatched: 16. The CDR3 bases are TGTGCCAGCAGTTCTCGGGACAGCCAAAAGGGATACCAGCCCCAGCATTTT. Its protein is CASSSRDSQKGYQPQHF.

This clonotype was detected a few times. The J gene is TRBJ2-3, the V gene TRBV6-6, with 8 bases lining up with TRBD2. Trimming at V came to 6 bases and at J to 5 bases, leaving 7 bases not matched to a gene. The CDR3 totals 14 residues. CDR1 is MNHNY, CDR2 SVGAGI, per germline (reference sequence). The CDR3 sequence is CASSRGGLGDTQYF. In DNA, the CDR3 is TGTGCCAGCAGCCGGGGGGGCCTAGGAGATACGCAGTATTTT.

This clonotype was seen a handful of times. This sequence joins TRBV3-1 and TRBJ1-1; tentatively, D is TRBD1 (5 bases). CDR1 and CDR2 (germline): LGHDT, YNNKEL (reference sequence). The CDR3 totals 18 residues. V was shortened by 0 bases and J by 0 bases, with 17 bases between the two germline ends. The CDR3 DNA follows: TGTGCCAGCAGCCAAGATACGCCAGCAGGGAGGCTGAACACTGAAGCTTTCTTT. It is translated as CASSQDTPAGRLNTEAFF.

The CDR3 DNA reads TGTGCCAGCAGTTACTCCGCCCAGGGTAATTCACCCCTCCACTTT. Amino acids: CASSYSAQGNSPLHF. The chain is built from TRBV6-5 and TRBJ1-6, with a possible D match to TRBD1 (5 bases). Germline V gene data show CDR1 as MNHEY and CDR2 as SVGAGI. Trimming removed 0 bases from V and 6 bases from J, with 9 bases in between. The CDR3 spans 15 residues.

V usage is TRBV3-1 and J usage is TRBJ2-5, with TRBD2 matching 7 bases. With V trimmed by 2 bases and J by 3 bases, 9 bases remained unmatched. Germline CDR1 reads LGHDT; CDR2 reads YNNKEL (reference sequence). The CDR3 runs 16 residues. This CDR3 is CASSQPRGVGKETQYF. CDR3 nucleotides: TGTGCCAGCAGCCAACCCCGGGGGGTTGGCAAAGAGACCCAGTACTTC.

This clonotype has only a few counts. The rearrangement joins TRBV21-1 to TRBJ2-3; the table calls TRBD1, which could not be checked here. TRBV21-1 is listed as a pseudogene. The CDR3 consists of 14 residues. Here the CDR3 reads CASSKAQDTDTQYF. In DNA, the CDR3 is TGTGCCAGCAGTAAGGCACAGGACACAGATACGCAGTATTTT.

This chain uses TRBV20-1 with TRBJ2-3; 10 bases match TRBD2. In germline, CDR1 is DFQATT, CDR2 SNEGSKA (reference sequence). The CDR3 runs to 15 residues. V gave up 3 bases and J gave up 2 bases; unmatched junction bases: 5. CDR3: CSASPLAGDTDTQYF. The DNA of the CDR3 is TGCAGTGCTAGTCCCCTAGCGGGAGACACAGATACGCAGTATTTT.

This clonotype was recorded a few times. CDR3 DNA: TGTGCCAGCAGCCGATGGGGACAGGGATCGTCACCCCTCCACTTT. Residues: CASSRWGQGSSPLHF. V is TRBV12-3 or TRBV12-4 and J is TRBJ1-6; TRBD1 aligns across 9 bases. V was clipped by 6 bases and J by 10 bases; unmatched bases: 10. This CDR3 has 15 amino acids.

The V and J genes are TRBV7-2 and TRBJ1-3; D remains unclear. Germline-derived CDR1 and CDR2 are SGHTA and FQGNSA. Trimming stripped 2 bases from V and 3 bases from J, with 8 bases between. The CDR3 loop spans 14 amino acids. CDR3 in amino acids: CASSLPGSGNTIYF. In nucleotides, the CDR3 is TGTGCCAGCAGCTTACCAGGCAGTGGAAACACCATATATTTT.

The CDR3 DNA reads as TGTGCCAGCAGCTTTCGACAGGACGAACCTGGAAACACCATATATTTT. Its translation is CASSFRQDEPGNTIYF. The chain is built from TRBV7-2 and TRBJ1-3; D might be TRBD1 (6 bases). V shed 3 bases and J shed 2 bases, with 14 bases lying between them. The CDR3 covers 16 residues. CDR1 SGHTA and CDR2 FQGNSA come from the germline V gene. Variable domain in full (rest from reference TRBV7-2 and TRBJ1-3): GAGVSQSPSNKVTEKGKDVELRCDPISGHTALYWYRQSLGQGLEFLIYFQGNSAPDKSGLPSDRFSAERTGGSVSTLTIQRTQQEDSAVYLCASSFRQDEPGNTIYFGEGSWLTVV.

This clonotype appeared many times. This chain joins TRBV28 and TRBJ1-1; D is unresolved. Between the trimmed V and J ends, which lost 5 bases and 7 bases, there was a span of 8 bases. Germline V gene lookup returns CDR1 MDHEN and CDR2 SYDVKM. This CDR3 contains 11 residues. CDR3 amino acids: CASSPHNEAFF. In DNA, the CDR3 is TGTGCCAGCAGTCCCCACAATGAAGCTTTCTTT.

The chain joins TRBV24-1 to TRBJ2-1; possibly TRBD1 for D (6 bases). The germline V gene encodes CDR1 KGHDR and CDR2 SFDVKD. This CDR3 has 15 amino acids. The germline V and J ends were trimmed by 6 bases and 3 bases, with 14 bases remaining between them. Here the CDR3 DNA reads TGTGCCACCAGTTCGAGGGGCAGGGGCTACAATGAGCAGTTCTTC. Translated, it gives CATSSRGRGYNEQFF.

This clonotype showed up just a few times. V usage is TRBV7-9 and J usage is TRBJ1-1; D unclear. The CDR3 runs 14 residues. Deletions cut 5 bases from V and 8 bases from J, with 18 bases between. Germline-derived CDR1 and CDR2 are SEHNR and FQNEAQ (reference sequence). The CDR3 here is CASSPGLVGPEAFF. The CDR3 nucleotides read TGTGCCAGCAGCCCGGGGTTAGTGGGTCCCGAAGCTTTCTTT. The full variable domain, in which reference TRBV7-9 and TRBJ1-1 provide the parts outside the CDR3, is DTGVSQNPRHKITKRGQNVTFRCDPISEHNRLYWYRQTLGQGPEFLTYFQNEAQLEKSRLLSDRFSAERPKGSFSTLEIQRTEQGDSAMYLCASSPGLVGPEAFFGQGTRLTVV.

This clonotype was recorded many times. The rearrangement joins TRBV20-1 to TRBJ1-1, with 8 bases lining up with TRBD1. Per germline, CDR1 DFQATT and CDR2 SNEGSKA (reference sequence). The CDR3 length is 13 residues. With 5 bases clipped from V and 6 bases from J, the junction kept 8 bases outside the gene matches. CDR3 sequence: CSADRGTFAEAFF. DNA for the CDR3: TGCAGTGCTGACAGGGGAACCTTCGCTGAAGCTTTCTTT.

This clonotype was observed many times. V usage is TRBV5-1 and J usage is TRBJ2-2, with 7 bases that match TRBD2. CDR1 and CDR2 from the germline V gene are SGHRS and YFSETQ. With V trimmed by 4 bases and J by 5 bases, 5 bases remained unmatched. The CDR3 has 14 amino acids. The CDR3 here is CASSPREGTGELFF. The CDR3 DNA reads as TGCGCCAGCAGCCCCAGGGAGGGGACCGGGGAGCTGTTTTTT.

The chain couples TRBV20-1 to TRBJ1-2; maybe TRBD1 (5 bases). This CDR3 comprises 13 residues. Trimming pared 1 base from V and 8 bases from J, leaving 14 bases between. The germline V gene has CDR1 DFQATT and CDR2 SNEGSKA (reference sequence). The CDR3 protein is CSARAGTQRGYTF. CDR3 bases: TGCAGTGCTAGAGCCGGGACCCAAAGGGGCTACACCTTC.

The rearrangement joins TRBV20-1 to TRBJ2-3, with D hard to call. V was cut by 5 bases and J by 4 bases, with 16 bases left in between. The CDR3 has 14 amino acids. Looked up from germline, CDR1 is DFQATT and CDR2 is SNEGSKA (reference sequence). The CDR3 DNA is TGCAGTGCTGTGACCTCTAGTCCCCCAGATACGCAGTATTTT. Translation gives CSAVTSSPPDTQYF.

The table lists this clonotype with a few counts. This chain joins TRBV4-2 and TRBJ1-2, with D tentatively TRBD1 (6 bases). Germline CDR1 and CDR2: LGHNA and YNFKEQ. CDR3 length: 15 residues. V lost 1 base and J lost 4, with 13 bases in between. In DNA form, the CDR3 reads TGTGCCAGCAGCCAAGCATTTGGGGGGCCCTATGGCTACACCTTC. This gives the protein CASSQAFGGPYGYTF.

This clonotype was seen at least ten times. The V and J genes are TRBV6-5 and TRBJ1-1; tentative D call: TRBD1 (6 bases). Germline V gene lookup returns CDR1 MNHEY and CDR2 SVGAGI. The V and J ends lost 0 bases and 2 bases respectively, with 10 bases between them. The CDR3 contains 15 residues. The CDR3 reads CASSYSKGHNTEAFF. CDR3 nucleotides: TGTGCCAGCAGTTACTCGAAGGGACATAACACTGAAGCTTTCTTT.